The entry below describes one T cell receptor (beta chain). As yet, its antigen is unknown. The authors built TCR beta libraries using iRepertoire HTBI primers and Arm-PCR of CDR3 regions. TCRdb itself ran the multiplex PCR reads through MiXCR, one entry per CDR3 protein. The sample contains about 380,000 distinct CDR3 sequences, about a sixth of which appear only once. The CDR3 contains 16 residues. V was cut by 3 bases and J by 2 bases, with 15 bases left in between. Time point meaning: newly diagnosed GD, antithyroid drugs for less than 3 months. There was RNA extracted from PBMCs, and the TCR library was made from it. The data derive from a study of regulatory T cells in long-lasting Graves disease. General study results and limits: Only peripheral blood was studied, not thyroid tissue. A greater number of public clonotypes (approximately 2,700) was shared by persistent patients than by new patients (about 890). Persistent disease samples used TRBV28, TRBJ1-2 and TRBJ2-5 preferentially. Persistent-disease Graves' patients showed less TCR diversity than new cases.

The sequences come from peripheral blood mononuclear cells (PBMCs), collected at new diagnosis, from a patient treated with antithyroid drugs. The V call is TRBV12-3 or TRBV12-4, the J call TRBJ2-3; no clear D gene. This TCR came from a female donor with Graves disease. The CDR3 sequence: CASSFPLSRLTDTQYF. The CDR3 DNA sequence: TGTGCCAGCAGTTTCCCCCTCTCGCGGCTCACAGATACGCAGTATTTT.